Reported below is one T cell receptor (beta chain). This clone's antigen is unknown. No quality values exist for individual bases; no much larger clone is one base distant. This entry belongs to a study of shared clonotypes between healthy human individuals (TCRdb year 2020). Turning to the overall study: A couple of women and three men aged 18 to 49 years were included in the cohort. For each donor, CD4 naive and CD4 memory were each run on three plates, CD8 naive on two plates, and CD8 memory on one plate. To estimate repertoire size and how much clonotype sharing occurs between individuals, the study deeply sequenced the blood TCR repertoires of five or six healthy adults. Different laboratories and diverse techniques were used to prepare libraries and sequence TCR repertoires, to increase sequencing depth and limit assay-specific biases. Per donor, leukapheresis produced somewhere between about 0.9 and 9.5 billion PBMCs.

From the cysteine through the phenylalanine, the CDR3 covers 15 amino acids. CDR3 DNA is the only sequence kept; it has 45 bases, read in frame from the first base. The germline V gene provides CDR1 MGHRA and CDR2 YSYEKL. Trimming takes 0 bases off V and 8 bases off J; junction bases not matched to a gene: 4. Using the deep immunoSEQ assay, TCR CDR3 regions were amplified from genomic DNA by multiplex PCR. Extracted genomic DNA from each cell subset was spread evenly across all wells of several immunoSEQ 96-well plates, with each plate serving as a replicate. For sorted subsets, each replicate PCR was loaded with roughly 190 ng genomic DNA, equivalent to approximately 33,000 T cell genomes. Purified libraries were quantified with a Qubit 3.0 fluorometer, sized on a Bioanalyzer 2100, and re-quantified with the KAPA Library Quantification kit. Each immunoSEQ 96-well plate was sequenced on its own single-read 150-cycle Illumina NextSeq 550 flow cell. The authors' analysis ran thus. Because the immunoSEQ output held only junctional sequences and lacked quality scores, the filtering could not match the filtering applied to full-length reads. To assign V/J genes and CDR3, sequences were annotated using PyIR, a Python wrapper for IgBLAST v1.9, with IMGT germline references. Any read was removed if the V/J assignment was weak (E-value above 1e-6), the CDR3 was missing, or the read contained stop codons, out-of-frame junctions, or ambiguous translated residues. V3J clonotypes were defined by identical inferred V gene, J gene, and CDR3 amino acid sequence. To compute the percentage overlap between repertoires, the number of shared unique clonotypes was divided by the size of the smaller repertoire. Repertoire richness was assessed with RTK rarefaction, the Chao1 estimator, and Recon v2.1 estimates of unobserved clonotypes. Generation probabilities were computed with OLGA for all TCRbeta clonotypes obtained by the gDNA method from a few donors. Held by TCRdb, this immuneACCESS table contains in-frame sequences only and omits some clones. Under half of the omission traces to an unresolved V gene where checked; the cause of the rest is unknown. D and trimming come from the DNA, and the V and J calls and clone size come from that table. Present in this sample are nearly 2 million clones, around 96% of which were seen just once. Roughly 1% of the sample goes to the ten largest clones.

Beyond this particular receptor, the publication reports: Incomplete sequencing was indicated by rarefaction of sorted-subset datasets, despite the large sequencing depth. Based on pairwise subsampling, the degree of clonotype sharing among donors was expected to be affected by sequencing depth. When a few donors were compared, the shared fraction of clonotypes was roughly 5% for naive CD4, more than 3% for naive CD8, more than 2% for memory CD4, and roughly 0.4% for memory CD8. Compared with non-shared clonotypes, the clonotypes found in all four sorted-subset donors had higher generation probabilities. The genetic and exposure-history diversity represented was limited by the small number of donors. Only blood was sampled, and tissue TCR repertoires likely differ from those in blood. Larger estimated clonotype richness was generally found for naive subsets than for memory subsets.

For the CD8 naive samples, CD45RO-negative cells were positively selected for CCR7, yielding a CD45RA+CCR7+ population from which TemRA cells were excluded. The donors were healthy, HIV-negative adults who had no recently reported acute infections or vaccinations. All donors were Caucasian adults living in Nashville, Tennessee, USA. Blood was obtained by leukapheresis, after which PBMCs were separated by Ficoll-Histopaque density gradient centrifugation and cryopreserved in liquid nitrogen vapor phase. Purity and quantity of every magnetically sorted T cell population were checked by analytical flow cytometry. Each sorted fraction had its genomic DNA isolated and then quantified by UV absorbance on a Nanodrop 2000c.

The source material was naive CD8+ T cells sorted from blood. In light of the paper, this sample's cell subset or site label describes: CD45RA+CCR7+. This sequence was found in a man in his late teens or twenties in good health. Recombination linked TRBV4-1 to TRBJ1-4, with TRBD1 identical over 9 junction bases. The CDR3 in this case is CASSQDPGQGEKLFF. The base sequence is TGCGCCAGCAGCCAAGATCCCGGACAGGGGGAAAAACTGTTTTTT.